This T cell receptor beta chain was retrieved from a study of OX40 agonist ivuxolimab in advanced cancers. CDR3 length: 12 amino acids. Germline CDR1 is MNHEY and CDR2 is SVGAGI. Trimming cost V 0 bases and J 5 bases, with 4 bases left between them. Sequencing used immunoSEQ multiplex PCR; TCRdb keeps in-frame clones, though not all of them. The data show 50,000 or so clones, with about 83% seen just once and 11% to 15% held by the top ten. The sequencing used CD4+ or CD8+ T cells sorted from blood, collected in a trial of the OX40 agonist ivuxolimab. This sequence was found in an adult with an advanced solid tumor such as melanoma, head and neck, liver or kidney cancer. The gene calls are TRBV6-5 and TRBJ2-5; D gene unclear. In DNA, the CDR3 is TGTGCCAGCAGTTACTCTCTTGAGACCCAGTACTTC. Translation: CASSYSLETQYF.